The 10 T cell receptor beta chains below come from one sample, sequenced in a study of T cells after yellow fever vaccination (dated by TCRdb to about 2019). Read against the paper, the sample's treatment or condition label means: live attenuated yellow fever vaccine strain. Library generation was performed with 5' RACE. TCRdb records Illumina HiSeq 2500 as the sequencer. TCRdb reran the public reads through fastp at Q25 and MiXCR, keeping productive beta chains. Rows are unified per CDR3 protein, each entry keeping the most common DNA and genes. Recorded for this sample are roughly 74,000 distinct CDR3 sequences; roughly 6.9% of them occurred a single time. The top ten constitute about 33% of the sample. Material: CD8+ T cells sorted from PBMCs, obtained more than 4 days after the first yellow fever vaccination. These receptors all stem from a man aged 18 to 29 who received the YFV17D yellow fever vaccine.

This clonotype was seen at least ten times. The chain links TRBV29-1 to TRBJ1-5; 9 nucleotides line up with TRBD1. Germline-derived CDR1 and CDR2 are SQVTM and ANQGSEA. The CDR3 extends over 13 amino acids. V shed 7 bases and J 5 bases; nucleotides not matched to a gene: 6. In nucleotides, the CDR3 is TGCAGCGCAAATACAGGGGGCGATCAGCCCCAGCATTTT. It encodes CSANTGGDQPQHF. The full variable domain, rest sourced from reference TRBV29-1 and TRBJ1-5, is SAVISQKPSRDICQRGTSLTIQCQVDSQVTMMFWYRQQPGQSLTLIATANQGSEATYESGFVIDKFPISRPNLTFSTLTVSNMSPEDSSIYLCSANTGGDQPQHFGDGTRLSIL.

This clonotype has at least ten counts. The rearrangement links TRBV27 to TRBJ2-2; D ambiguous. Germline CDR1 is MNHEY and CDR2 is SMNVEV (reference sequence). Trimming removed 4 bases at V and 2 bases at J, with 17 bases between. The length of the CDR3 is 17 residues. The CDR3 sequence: CASSSKFGLINTGELFF. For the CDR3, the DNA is TGTGCCAGCAGTTCAAAATTTGGGCTCATAAACACCGGGGAGCTGTTTTTT.

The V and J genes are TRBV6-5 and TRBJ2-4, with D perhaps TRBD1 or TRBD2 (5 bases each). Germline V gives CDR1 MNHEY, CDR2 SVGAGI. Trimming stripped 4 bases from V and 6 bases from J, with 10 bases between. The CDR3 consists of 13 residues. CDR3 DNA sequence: TGTGCCAGCAGTTCACGGGACGGAAACATTCAGTACTTC. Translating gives CASSSRDGNIQYF.

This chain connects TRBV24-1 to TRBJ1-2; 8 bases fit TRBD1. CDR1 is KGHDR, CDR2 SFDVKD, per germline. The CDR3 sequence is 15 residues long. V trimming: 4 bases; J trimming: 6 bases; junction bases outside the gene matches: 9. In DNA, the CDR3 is TGTGCCACCAGTGAAGGGGGACAGGCTTATCATGGCTACACCTTC. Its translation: CATSEGGQAYHGYTF.

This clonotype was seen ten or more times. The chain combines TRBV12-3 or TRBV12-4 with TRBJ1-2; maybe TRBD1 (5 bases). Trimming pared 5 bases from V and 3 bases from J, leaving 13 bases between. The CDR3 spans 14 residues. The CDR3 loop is CASSQGRGHYGYTF. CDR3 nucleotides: TGTGCCAGCAGTCAGGGAAGGGGCCACTATGGCTACACCTTC.

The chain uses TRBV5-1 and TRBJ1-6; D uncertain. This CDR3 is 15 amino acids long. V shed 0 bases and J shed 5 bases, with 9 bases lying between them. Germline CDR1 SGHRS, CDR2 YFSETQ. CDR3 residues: CASSLVDTNNSPLHF. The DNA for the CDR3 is TGCGCCAGCAGCTTGGTAGACACCAATAATTCACCCCTCCACTTT.

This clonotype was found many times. Here the CDR3 reads CASRGGGLETQYF. DNA for the CDR3: TGTGCCAGCAGAGGAGGGGGGCTAGAGACCCAGTACTTC. V is TRBV2 and J is TRBJ2-5; either TRBD1 or TRBD2 may fit D (6 bases each). Germline values: CDR1 SNHLY, CDR2 FYNNEI. The CDR3 is 13 amino acids. Trimming left V 6 bases short and J 4 bases short, with 12 bases between.

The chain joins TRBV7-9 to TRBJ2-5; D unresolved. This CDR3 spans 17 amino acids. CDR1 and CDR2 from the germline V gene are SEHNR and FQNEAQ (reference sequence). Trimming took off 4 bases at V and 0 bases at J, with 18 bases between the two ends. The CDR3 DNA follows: TGTGCCAGCAGCTCTCTTCGTGGGCGAACGGACCAAGAGACCCAGTACTTC. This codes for CASSSLRGRTDQETQYF.

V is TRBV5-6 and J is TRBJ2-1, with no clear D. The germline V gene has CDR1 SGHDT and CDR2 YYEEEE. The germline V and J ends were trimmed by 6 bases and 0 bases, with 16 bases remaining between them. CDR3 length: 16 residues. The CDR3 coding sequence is TGTGCCAGCACCCTAAAACTACTCGGCTCCTACAATGAGCAGTTCTTC. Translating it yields CASTLKLLGSYNEQFF.

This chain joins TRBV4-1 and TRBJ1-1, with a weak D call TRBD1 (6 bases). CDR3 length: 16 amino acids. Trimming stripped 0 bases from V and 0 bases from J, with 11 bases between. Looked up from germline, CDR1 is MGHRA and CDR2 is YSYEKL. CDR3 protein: CASSQDPRGMNTEAFF. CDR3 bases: TGCGCCAGCAGCCAAGATCCCAGGGGCATGAACACTGAAGCTTTCTTT.